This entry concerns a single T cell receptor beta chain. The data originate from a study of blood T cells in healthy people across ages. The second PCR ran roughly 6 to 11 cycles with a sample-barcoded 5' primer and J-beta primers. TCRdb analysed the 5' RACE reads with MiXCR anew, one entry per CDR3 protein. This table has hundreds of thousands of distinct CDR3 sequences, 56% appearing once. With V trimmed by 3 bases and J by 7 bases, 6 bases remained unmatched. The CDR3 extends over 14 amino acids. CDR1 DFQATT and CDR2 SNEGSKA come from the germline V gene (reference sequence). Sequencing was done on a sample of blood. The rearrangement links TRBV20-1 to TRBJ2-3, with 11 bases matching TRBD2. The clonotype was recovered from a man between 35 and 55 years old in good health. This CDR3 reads CSASLAGGRHTQYF. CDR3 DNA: TGCAGTGCTAGCTTAGCGGGAGGGAGACATACGCAGTATTTT.